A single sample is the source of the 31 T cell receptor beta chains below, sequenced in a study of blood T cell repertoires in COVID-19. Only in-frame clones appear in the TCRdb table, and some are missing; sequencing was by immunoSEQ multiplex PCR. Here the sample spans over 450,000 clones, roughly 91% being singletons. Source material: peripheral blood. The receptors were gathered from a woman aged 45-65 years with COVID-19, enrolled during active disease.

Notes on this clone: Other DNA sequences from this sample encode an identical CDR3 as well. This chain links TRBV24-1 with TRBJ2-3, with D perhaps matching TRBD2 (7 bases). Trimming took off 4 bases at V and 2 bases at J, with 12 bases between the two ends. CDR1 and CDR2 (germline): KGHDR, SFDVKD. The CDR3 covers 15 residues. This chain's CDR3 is CATSDGGGATDTQYF. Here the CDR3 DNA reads TGTGCCACCAGTGACGGAGGGGGGGCCACAGATACGCAGTATTTT.

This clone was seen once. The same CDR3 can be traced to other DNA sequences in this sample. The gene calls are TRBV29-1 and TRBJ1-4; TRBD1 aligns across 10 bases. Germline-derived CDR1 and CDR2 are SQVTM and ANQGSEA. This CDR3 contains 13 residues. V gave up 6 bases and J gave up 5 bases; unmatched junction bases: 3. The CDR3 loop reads CSVRTGGNEKLFF. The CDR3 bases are TGCAGCGTGCGGACAGGGGGGAATGAAAAACTGTTTTTT.

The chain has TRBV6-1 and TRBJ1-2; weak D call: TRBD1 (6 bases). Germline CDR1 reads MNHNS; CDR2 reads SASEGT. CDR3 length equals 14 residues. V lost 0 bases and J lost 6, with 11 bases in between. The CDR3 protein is CASSEAGRGHGYTF. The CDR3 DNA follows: TGTGCCAGCAGTGAAGCGGGCAGGGGTCATGGCTACACCTTC.

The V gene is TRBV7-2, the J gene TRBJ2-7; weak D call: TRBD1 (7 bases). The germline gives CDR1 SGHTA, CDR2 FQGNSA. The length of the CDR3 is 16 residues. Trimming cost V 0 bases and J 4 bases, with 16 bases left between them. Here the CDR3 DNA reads TGTGCCAGCAGCTTAGCGCAAGGAGGGGGCGCTTACGAGCAGTACTTC. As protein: CASSLAQGGGAYEQYF.

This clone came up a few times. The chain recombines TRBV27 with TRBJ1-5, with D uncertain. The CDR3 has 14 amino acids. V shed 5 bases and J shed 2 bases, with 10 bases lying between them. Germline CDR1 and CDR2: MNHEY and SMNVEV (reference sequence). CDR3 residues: CASSRRVGNQPQHF. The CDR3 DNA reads TGTGCCAGCAGTCGGCGGGTTGGCAATCAGCCCCAGCATTTT.

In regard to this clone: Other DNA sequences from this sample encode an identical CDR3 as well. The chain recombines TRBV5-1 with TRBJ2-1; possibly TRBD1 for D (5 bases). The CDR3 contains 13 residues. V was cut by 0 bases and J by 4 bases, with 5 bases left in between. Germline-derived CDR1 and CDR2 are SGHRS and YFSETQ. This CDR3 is CASSLGQYNEQFF. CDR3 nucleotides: TGCGCCAGCAGCTTGGGACAGTACAATGAGCAGTTCTTC.

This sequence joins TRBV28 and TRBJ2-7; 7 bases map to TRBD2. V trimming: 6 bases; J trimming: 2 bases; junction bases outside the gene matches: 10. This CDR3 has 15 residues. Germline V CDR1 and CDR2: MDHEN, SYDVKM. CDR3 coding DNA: TGTGCCAGCAGAACCGGGGAGGGTTACCCCTACGAGCAGTACTTC. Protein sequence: CASRTGEGYPYEQYF.

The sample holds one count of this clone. Here the CDR3 reads CASSLDPPGLASDTQYF. CDR3 sequence (DNA): TGTGCCAGCAGCCTCGACCCGCCGGGACTAGCGTCAGATACGCAGTATTTT. This rearrangement joins TRBV3-1 (or the pseudogene TRBV3-2) to TRBJ2-3, with 10 bases aligning to TRBD2. The CDR3 consists of 17 residues. Trimming took 4 bases from V and 4 from J; bases not matched to a gene: 11. Per the germline V gene, CDR1 is LGHDT and CDR2 is YNNKEL (reference sequence).

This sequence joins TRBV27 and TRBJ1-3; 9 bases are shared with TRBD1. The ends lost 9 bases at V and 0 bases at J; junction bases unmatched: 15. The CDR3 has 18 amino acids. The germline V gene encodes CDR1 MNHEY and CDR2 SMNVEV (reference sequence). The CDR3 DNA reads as TGTGCCAGGTTACCCACACAGGGGGCCAGCTCCTCTGGAAACACCATATATTTT. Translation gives CARLPTQGASSSGNTIYF.

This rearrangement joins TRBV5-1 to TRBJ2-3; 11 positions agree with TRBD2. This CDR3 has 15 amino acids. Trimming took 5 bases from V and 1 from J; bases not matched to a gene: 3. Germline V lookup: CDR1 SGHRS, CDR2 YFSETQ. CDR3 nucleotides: TGCGCCAGCAGACCACTAGCGGGGGGCACAGATACGCAGTATTTT. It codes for CASRPLAGGTDTQYF.

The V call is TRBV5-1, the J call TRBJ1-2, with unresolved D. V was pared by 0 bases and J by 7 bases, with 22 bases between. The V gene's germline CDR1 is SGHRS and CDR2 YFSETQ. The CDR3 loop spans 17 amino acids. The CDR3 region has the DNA TGCGCCAGCAGCTTGGGTTGGGCGTCCACTTCGACCACTGGCTACACCTTC. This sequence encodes CASSLGWASTSTTGYTF.

The CDR3 bases are TGTGCCAGCAGTGAATCCCAGGGGGTTTCGTTGAATTCACCCCTCCACTTT. Translating it yields CASSESQGVSLNSPLHF. V and J are TRBV27 and TRBJ1-6; 7 nucleotides line up with TRBD1. V was pared by 5 bases and J by 7 bases, with 14 bases of the junction left unmatched. The CDR3 runs to 17 residues. Germline V CDR1 and CDR2: MNHEY, SMNVEV (reference sequence).

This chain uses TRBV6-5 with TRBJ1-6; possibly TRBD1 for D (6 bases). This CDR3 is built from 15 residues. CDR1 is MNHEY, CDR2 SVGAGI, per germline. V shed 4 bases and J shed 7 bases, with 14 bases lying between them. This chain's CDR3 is CASSSYRVDNSPLHF. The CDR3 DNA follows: TGTGCCAGCAGTTCTTACAGGGTAGACAATTCACCCCTCCACTTT.

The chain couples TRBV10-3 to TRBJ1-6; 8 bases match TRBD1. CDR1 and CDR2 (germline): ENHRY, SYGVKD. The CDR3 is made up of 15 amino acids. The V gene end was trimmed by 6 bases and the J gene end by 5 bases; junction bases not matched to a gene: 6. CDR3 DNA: TGTGCCATCAGCACCGGGACAGGAGATAATTCACCCCTCCACTTT. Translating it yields CAISTGTGDNSPLHF.

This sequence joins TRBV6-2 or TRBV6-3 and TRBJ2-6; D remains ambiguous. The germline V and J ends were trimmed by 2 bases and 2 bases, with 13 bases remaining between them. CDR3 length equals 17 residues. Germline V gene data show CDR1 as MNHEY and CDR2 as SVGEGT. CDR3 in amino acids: CASSYNSVFPGANVLTF. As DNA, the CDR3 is TGTGCCAGCAGTTACAACAGTGTTTTCCCTGGGGCCAACGTCCTGACTTTC.

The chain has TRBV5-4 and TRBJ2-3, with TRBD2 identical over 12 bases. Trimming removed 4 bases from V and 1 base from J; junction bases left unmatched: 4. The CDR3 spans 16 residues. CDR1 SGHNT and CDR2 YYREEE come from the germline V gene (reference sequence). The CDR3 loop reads CASSPRLAGGTDTQYF. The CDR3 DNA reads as TGTGCCAGCAGCCCGCGACTAGCGGGGGGCACAGATACGCAGTATTTT.

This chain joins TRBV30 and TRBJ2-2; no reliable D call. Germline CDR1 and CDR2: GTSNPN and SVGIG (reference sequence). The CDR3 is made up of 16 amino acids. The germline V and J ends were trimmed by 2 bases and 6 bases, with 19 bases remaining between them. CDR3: CAWSPGIGVSPGELFF. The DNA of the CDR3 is TGTGCCTGGAGTCCCGGCATAGGAGTATCGCCCGGGGAGCTGTTTTTT.

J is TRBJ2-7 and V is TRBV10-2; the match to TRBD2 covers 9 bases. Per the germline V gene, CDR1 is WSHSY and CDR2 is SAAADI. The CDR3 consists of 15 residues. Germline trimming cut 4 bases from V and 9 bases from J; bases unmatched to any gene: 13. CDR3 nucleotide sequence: TGCGCCAGCAGTGCCAGTCTAGCGGGGCCCCGGGGGCAGTACTTC. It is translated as CASSASLAGPRGQYF.

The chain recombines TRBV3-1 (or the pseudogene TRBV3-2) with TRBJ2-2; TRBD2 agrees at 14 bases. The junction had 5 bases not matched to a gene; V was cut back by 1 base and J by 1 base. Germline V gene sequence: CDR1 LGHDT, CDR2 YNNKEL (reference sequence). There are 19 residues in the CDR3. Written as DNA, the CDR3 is TGTGCCAGCAGCCAAGCCGGACTAGCGGGGGGACGGAACACCGGGGAGCTGTTTTTT. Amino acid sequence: CASSQAGLAGGRNTGELFF.

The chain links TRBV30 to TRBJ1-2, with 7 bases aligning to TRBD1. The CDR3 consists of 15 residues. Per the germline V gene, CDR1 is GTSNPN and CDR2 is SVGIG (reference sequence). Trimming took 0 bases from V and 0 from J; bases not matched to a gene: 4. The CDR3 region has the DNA TGTGCCTGGAGTGTAGGCAGGGGGGCTAACTATGGCTACACCTTC. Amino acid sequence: CAWSVGRGANYGYTF.

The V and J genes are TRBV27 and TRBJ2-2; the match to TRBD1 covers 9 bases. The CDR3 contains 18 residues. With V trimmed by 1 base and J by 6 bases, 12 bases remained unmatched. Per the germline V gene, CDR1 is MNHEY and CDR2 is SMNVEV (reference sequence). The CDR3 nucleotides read TGTGCCAGCAGTTTATGGGGGTCGGGACAGGGTCGGGCCGGGGAGCTGTTTTTT. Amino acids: CASSLWGSGQGRAGELFF.

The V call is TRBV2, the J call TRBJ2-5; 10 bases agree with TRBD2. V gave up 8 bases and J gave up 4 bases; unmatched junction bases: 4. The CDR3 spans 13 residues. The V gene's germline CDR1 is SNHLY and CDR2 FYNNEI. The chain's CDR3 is CASQRGGRETQYF. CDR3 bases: TGTGCCAGCCAGCGGGGGGGCCGAGAGACCCAGTACTTC.

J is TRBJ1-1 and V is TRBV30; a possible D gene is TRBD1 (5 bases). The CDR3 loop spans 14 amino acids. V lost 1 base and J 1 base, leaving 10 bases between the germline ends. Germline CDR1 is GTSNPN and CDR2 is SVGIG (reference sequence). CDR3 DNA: TGTGCCTGGAGTGGTATAAGGGGGAACACTGAAGCTTTCTTT. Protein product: CAWSGIRGNTEAFF.

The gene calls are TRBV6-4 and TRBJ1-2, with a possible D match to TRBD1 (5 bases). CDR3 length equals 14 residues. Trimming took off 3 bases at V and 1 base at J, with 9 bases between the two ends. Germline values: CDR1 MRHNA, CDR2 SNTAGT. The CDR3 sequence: CASSEGPVNYGYTF. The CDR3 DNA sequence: TGTGCCAGCAGTGAGGGGCCGGTTAACTATGGCTACACCTTC.

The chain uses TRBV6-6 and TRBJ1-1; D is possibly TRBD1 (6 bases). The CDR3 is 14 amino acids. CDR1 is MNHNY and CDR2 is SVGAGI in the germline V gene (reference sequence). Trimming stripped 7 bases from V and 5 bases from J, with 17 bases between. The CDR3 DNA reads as TGTGCCAGCACCCTTCAGGGGCGAGGAACTGAAGCTTTCTTT. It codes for CASTLQGRGTEAFF.

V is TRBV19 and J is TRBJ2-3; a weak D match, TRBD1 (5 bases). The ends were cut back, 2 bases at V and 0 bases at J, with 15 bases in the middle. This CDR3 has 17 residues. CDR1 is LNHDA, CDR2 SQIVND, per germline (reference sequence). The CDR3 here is CASSINPSRVSTDTQYF. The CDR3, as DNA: TGTGCCAGTAGTATAAATCCGAGCAGGGTTAGCACAGATACGCAGTATTTT.

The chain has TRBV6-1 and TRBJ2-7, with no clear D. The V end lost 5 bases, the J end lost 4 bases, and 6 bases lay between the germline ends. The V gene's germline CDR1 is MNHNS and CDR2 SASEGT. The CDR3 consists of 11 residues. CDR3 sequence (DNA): TGTGCCAGCAGTCAACTTTACGAGCAGTACTTC. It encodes CASSQLYEQYF.

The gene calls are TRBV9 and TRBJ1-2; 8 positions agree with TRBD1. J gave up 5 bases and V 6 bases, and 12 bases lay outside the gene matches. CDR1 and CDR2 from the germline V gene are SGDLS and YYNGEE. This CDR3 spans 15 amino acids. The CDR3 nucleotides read TGTGCCAGCACCCTTACTGTACAGGGGGGTTATGGCTACACCTTC. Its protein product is CASTLTVQGGYGYTF.

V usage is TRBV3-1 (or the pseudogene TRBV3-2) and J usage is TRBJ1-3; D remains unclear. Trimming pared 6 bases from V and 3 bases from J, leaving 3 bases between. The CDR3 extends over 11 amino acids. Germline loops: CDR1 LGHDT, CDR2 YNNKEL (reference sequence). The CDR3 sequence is CASSLGNTIYF. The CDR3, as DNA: TGTGCCAGCAGTCTTGGAAACACCATATATTTT.

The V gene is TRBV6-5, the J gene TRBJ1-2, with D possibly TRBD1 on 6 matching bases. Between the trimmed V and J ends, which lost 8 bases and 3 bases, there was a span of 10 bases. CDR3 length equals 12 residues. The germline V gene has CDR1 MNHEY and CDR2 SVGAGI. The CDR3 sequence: CASGRGDYGYTF. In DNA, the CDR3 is TGTGCCAGCGGCAGGGGAGACTATGGCTACACCTTC.

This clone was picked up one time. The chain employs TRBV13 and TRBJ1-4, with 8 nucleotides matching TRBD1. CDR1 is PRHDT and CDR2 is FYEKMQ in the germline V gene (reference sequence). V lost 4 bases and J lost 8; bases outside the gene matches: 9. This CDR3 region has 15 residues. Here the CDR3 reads CASSSGQGAQEKLFF. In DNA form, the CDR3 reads TGTGCCAGCAGCTCCGGACAGGGCGCCCAAGAAAAACTGTTTTTT.